The present TCR beta chain was sequenced within a study of CD8+ T cells in alopecia areata (dated by TCRdb to 2016 to 2019). Turning to the overall study: Treated patients were enrolled in an open-label pilot trial of oral tofacitinib at 5 to 10 mg twice daily for moderate-to-severe alopecia areata. Patients on tofacitinib were biopsied at baseline and after 4 and 24 weeks of treatment, and several of the patients also had a later scalp biopsy. In both human patients and the C3H/HeJ mouse model, the study applied high-throughput TCRbeta sequencing to look at T cell clonal expansion in alopecia areata. Scalp clonality was compared across normal scalp (n=4), patchy alopecia areata scalp (n=8), and alopecia totalis/universalis scalp (n=8). immunoSEQ multiplex PCR using 35 Vbeta forward primers and 13 Jbeta reverse primers was used to amplify TCRbeta CDR3 regions. RNA was extracted with the PAXgene miRNA kit for fixed scalp, the miRNeasy kit for PBMCs, and the RNeasy kit for mouse skin. On the human side, TCRbeta sequencing was run on scalp tissue and on sorted CD4+ and CD8+ peripheral blood T cells from healthy controls and from alopecia areata patients with either patchy or totalis/universalis disease. Tofacitinib was given for 6 to 18 months, followed by 6 months of follow-up off drug to assess delayed response and recurrence. Study-level results and caveats: Higher clonality and more expanded CD8+ clones were observed in lesional scalp than in normal scalp, particularly in alopecia totalis/universalis, a finding suggestive of antigenic drive. Unlike mouse skin, which is dominated by gammadelta T cells, normal human skin has resident alphabeta T cells that are also sequenced, and this complicates analysis of the scalp TCR repertoire. Compared with mice, TCR sequences shared between patients were less clear, possibly partly because of HLA diversity across the patient population.

As concerns this clone: Its recognized antigen is unknown. No much larger clone is present one base from it, and per-base qualities are unavailable.

The time point label, as the study defines it: baseline before oral tofacitinib. From alopecia areata patients, peripheral blood was collected along with lesional scalp punch biopsies. PBMCs were separated by density centrifugation and stained for CD3, CD4 and CD8, after which CD4+ and CD8+ T cells were sorted on a FACSAria. Libraries were constructed by the immunoSEQ multiplex PCR assay. RNA was extracted from all samples and reverse transcribed into cDNA, which served as template for TCR sequencing. SuperScript III was used for first-strand cDNA synthesis, primed with a 2:1 mix of oligo-dT and random hexamers. A synthetic immune receptor repertoire was used to gauge amplification bias, and whatever bias remained was removed computationally. In the authors' own workflow: After raw reads were preprocessed to remove errors, the CDR3 was defined following IMGT conventions as running from the conserved cysteine to phenylalanine. Clonality was calculated as 1 minus Shannon entropy normalized by log2 of the number of productive unique TCRs. Whether each scalp clone was CD4 or CD8 was inferred by checking scalp TCRbeta sequences against the CD4 and CD8 repertoires from sorted blood. The clones in this table, taken by TCRdb from immuneACCESS, are in-frame only. Not every clone is retained; where verified, under half of the shortfall comes from an unresolved V gene, and the cause of the rest is unknown. V, J and clone size are taken as reported in that table, and D and trimming were inferred from the DNA itself. The sample profile shows some 130,000 clones; about 46% of them were found once. Of the sample, about 19% is held by the ten largest clones.

The CDR3 runs 14 amino acids, cysteine and phenylalanine included. The CDR3 DNA has 42 bases and is translated from base 1. Taken from the germline V gene (reference sequence), the CDR1 and CDR2 loops are MNHEY and SMNVEV. V has 4 bases trimmed and J has 5 bases trimmed; junction bases matching no gene number 8. The sequencing used CD8+ T cells sorted from blood, collected at week 0. The sequence was obtained from a human donor with alopecia areata. This sequence uses TRBV27 and TRBJ2-7, with 7 bases matching TRBD1. The DNA sequence follows: TGTGCCAGCAGTTCTGACAGGGCCCGGAACGAGCAGTACTTC. Its product reads: CASSSDRARNEQYF.